This is a list of T cell receptor beta chains from one sample in a study of human T cells and chemical hapten exposure. One entry per CDR3 protein results from TCRdb running MiXCR on the RACE reads. The sample carries approximately 90,000 distinct CDR3 sequences, around 12% recorded once. Sequenced here: whole blood, sampled in connection with sensitization to the hapten diphenylcyclopropenone (DPC). Receptor source: a woman between 40 and 55 years old with alopecia areata. Some clones in this sample may be carry-over from other donors' samples. Both conserved end residues are part of each CDR3. A D gene is named only where the DNA matches it firmly. Clone size appears in some rows only: once, few, many, or a class for an expanded clone.

v_gene	d_gene	j_gene	abundance	CDR3aa	CDR3nt
TRBV6-1	-	TRBJ2-3	-	CASSTGEVDTQYF	TGTGCCAGCTCGACGGGAGAGGTAGATACGCAGTATTTT
TRBV10-3	TRBD1	TRBJ2-2	many	CAIRPPTGYGNTGELFF	TGTGCCATCAGGCCACCGACAGGGTATGGGAACACCGGGGAGCTGTTTTTT
TRBV7-2	TRBD1	TRBJ2-7	-	CASSLGGQGAYEQYF	TGTGCCAGCAGCTTAGGGGGACAGGGGGCCTACGAGCAGTACTTC
TRBV27	TRBD1	TRBJ1-6	-	CASSGQGSSPLHF	TGTGCCAGCAGTGGACAGGGGAGTTCACCCCTCCACTTT
TRBV20-1	TRBD1	TRBJ1-2	-	CSAGQGAHYGYTF	TGCAGTGCGGGGCAGGGGGCTCACTATGGCTACACCTTC
TRBV24-1	TRBD1	TRBJ2-5	-	CATSERTGGAGETQYF	TGTGCCACCAGTGAACGAACAGGGGGCGCGGGAGAGACCCAGTACTTC
TRBV18	-	TRBJ1-6	few	CASSPVRENPLHF	TGTGCCAGCTCACCAGTAAGAGAGAATCCCCTCCACTTT
TRBV5-1	TRBD1	TRBJ2-1	few	CASSPQGASYNEQFF	TGCGCCAGCAGCCCACAGGGGGCCTCCTACAATGAGCAGTTCTTC
TRBV12-3/TRBV12-4	TRBD2	TRBJ2-7	few	CASSLVGGYEQYF	TGTGCCAGCAGTTTAGTGGGGGGGTACGAGCAGTACTTC
TRBV18	TRBD1	TRBJ1-4	few	CASSPRDRVHEKLFF	TGTGCCAGCTCACCGCGGGACAGGGTGCATGAAAAACTGTTTTTT
TRBV11-1	-	TRBJ1-1	few	CASSLDGGTEAFF	TGTGCCAGCAGCTTAGACGGAGGTACTGAAGCTTTCTTT
TRBV5-1	TRBD2	TRBJ2-3	many	CASKPGLDADTQYF	TGCGCCAGCAAACCGGGACTAGACGCAGATACGCAGTATTTT
TRBV28	-	TRBJ2-3	-	CASSLPAATDTQYF	TGTGCCAGCAGTTTACCGGCTGCGACAGATACGCAGTATTTT
TRBV5-1	TRBD2	TRBJ2-3	-	CASSLPGVAGGSDTQYF	TGCGCCAGCAGCCTACCCGGGGTAGCGGGAGGTTCGGATACGCAGTATTTT
TRBV7-3	-	TRBJ1-2	few	CASSLTGSLNYGYTF	TGTGCCAGCAGCTTAACTGGCAGTCTTAACTATGGCTACACCTTC
TRBV20-1	-	TRBJ2-5	-	CSASGSQETQYF	TGCAGTGCTAGTGGATCCCAAGAGACCCAGTACTTC
TRBV7-9	-	TRBJ1-6	many	CASSPAGLYNSPLHF	TGTGCCAGCAGCCCCGCAGGGCTGTATAATTCACCCCTCCACTTT
TRBV30	TRBD1	TRBJ2-2	-	CAWDRGSGGELFF	TGTGCCTGGGACAGGGGGTCGGGCGGGGAGCTGTTTTTT
TRBV7-8	TRBD2	TRBJ2-3	many	CASSFSSGRRDTQYF	TGTGCCAGCAGCTTTTCTAGCGGGAGGCGAGATACGCAGTATTTT
TRBV5-3	TRBD2	TRBJ2-2	-	CARIHTGTSGSRGTGELFF	TGTGCCAGAATTCATACCGGGACTAGCGGGAGTCGGGGAACCGGGGAGCTGTTTTTT
TRBV28	-	TRBJ1-1	-	CASSLGTYEAFF	TGTGCCAGCAGTTTAGGGACATATGAAGCTTTCTTT
TRBV7-9	-	TRBJ2-6	few	CASSLVALFSGANVLTF	TGTGCCAGCAGCTTAGTGGCACTTTTCTCTGGGGCCAACGTCCTGACTTTC
TRBV29-1	-	TRBJ2-5	-	CSVEGDRETQYF	TGCAGCGTTGAGGGAGACCGGGAGACCCAGTACTTC
TRBV20-1	TRBD2	TRBJ2-1	-	CSARRLAGTNNEQFF	TGCAGTGCTAGACGGCTAGCGGGGACGAACAATGAGCAGTTCTTC
TRBV18	-	TRBJ1-1	few	CASSPTDGTEAFF	TGTGCCAGCTCACCCACCGATGGCACTGAAGCTTTCTTT
TRBV6-2/TRBV6-3	TRBD2	TRBJ2-1	many	CASRPSGTSGIYNEQFF	TGTGCCAGCAGGCCTTCCGGGACTAGCGGGATCTACAATGAGCAGTTCTTC
TRBV7-3	-	TRBJ2-3	-	CASSLSGTRTDTQYF	TGTGCCAGCAGCTTAAGTGGGACGAGGACAGATACGCAGTATTTT
TRBV5-6	TRBD1	TRBJ1-2	many	CASSTIRQGKRGYTF	TGTGCCAGCAGCACAATCCGACAGGGGAAACGCGGCTACACCTTC
TRBV27	-	TRBJ1-2	-	CASSLSGPSGYTF	TGTGCCAGCAGTTTATCTGGCCCGAGCGGCTACACCTTC
TRBV28	-	TRBJ1-5	-	CASKYRTNQPQHF	TGTGCCAGCAAGTACAGGACTAATCAGCCCCAGCATTTT
TRBV4-3	-	TRBJ2-4	-	CASSQDLSAGNIQYF	TGCGCCAGCAGCCAAGATCTCAGCGCTGGAAACATTCAGTACTTC
TRBV7-6	-	TRBJ1-1	many	CASSLAPLATEAFF	TGTGCCAGCAGCTTAGCACCGTTGGCTACTGAAGCTTTCTTT
TRBV6-5	TRBD1	TRBJ1-4	-	CASRPHIQGAGEKLFF	TGTGCCAGCAGGCCTCATATACAGGGGGCAGGGGAAAAACTGTTTTTT
TRBV28	-	TRBJ2-7	-	CASGAVSYEQYF	TGTGCCAGCGGTGCGGTCTCCTACGAGCAGTACTTC
TRBV5-4	TRBD2	TRBJ2-3	few	CASSLGLAEIGTDTQYF	TGTGCCAGCAGCTTGGGACTAGCGGAGATCGGGACAGATACGCAGTATTTT
TRBV9	TRBD1	TRBJ2-7	-	CASSPGQSSYEQYF	TGTGCCAGCAGCCCGGGACAGAGCTCCTACGAGCAGTACTTC
TRBV3-1	TRBD1	TRBJ1-3	-	CASSPQGGSSGNTIYF	TGTGCCAGCAGCCCTCAGGGGGGAAGCTCTGGAAACACCATATATTTT
TRBV5-4	TRBD1	TRBJ1-5	few	CASSPDRGSNQPQHF	TGTGCCAGCAGCCCCGACAGGGGTAGCAATCAGCCCCAGCATTTT
TRBV2	-	TRBJ2-5	few	CASAQGNQETQYF	TGTGCCAGCGCTCAGGGCAACCAAGAGACCCAGTACTTC
TRBV28	-	TRBJ2-7	few	CASRPVGAALAEQYF	TGTGCCAGCAGACCAGTTGGGGCCGCCTTGGCCGAGCAGTACTTC
TRBV5-1	TRBD2	TRBJ2-2	many	CASSGTSAAGELFF	TGCGCCAGCAGCGGAACTAGCGCCGCCGGGGAGCTGTTTTTT
TRBV6-5	-	TRBJ1-6	-	CASSFAVRAGNSPLHF	TGTGCCAGCAGTTTTGCGGTTCGCGCCGGCAATTCACCCCTCCACTTT
TRBV29-1	-	TRBJ2-7	few	CSVRPAEREQYF	TGCAGCGTTCGTCCCGCGGAGCGGGAGCAGTACTTC
TRBV29-1	-	TRBJ2-1	-	CSARTNEQFF	TGCAGCGCCCGTACGAATGAGCAGTTCTTC
TRBV28	TRBD1	TRBJ1-2	-	CASLTGIGYGYTF	TGTGCCAGCTTGACAGGGATTGGTTATGGCTACACCTTC
TRBV30	TRBD2	TRBJ2-3	-	CAWSPLAGAKDTQYF	TGTGCCTGGAGTCCCTTAGCGGGAGCTAAAGATACGCAGTATTTT
TRBV7-2	TRBD2	TRBJ2-3	few	CASSLTSGRHNTQYF	TGTGCCAGCAGCCTAACTAGCGGGAGACACAATACGCAGTATTTT
TRBV9	TRBD2	TRBJ2-2	-	CASSVTTGGSAGELFF	TGTGCCAGCAGCGTGACAACGGGAGGGTCTGCCGGGGAGCTGTTTTTT
TRBV6-2/TRBV6-3	-	TRBJ1-5	few	CASRSRQGNQPQHF	TGTGCCAGCAGATCCCGACAGGGCAATCAGCCCCAGCATTTT
TRBV20-1	TRBD1	TRBJ2-1	-	CSASQAGGRDEQFF	TGCAGTGCTAGCCAGGCAGGGGGAAGGGATGAGCAGTTCTTC
TRBV5-6	-	TRBJ2-7	many	CASSLTGIGYEQYF	TGTGCCAGCAGCTTAACAGGGATAGGGTACGAGCAGTACTTC
TRBV6-4	-	TRBJ2-6	many	CASSDGHSGANVLTF	TGTGCCAGCAGTGACGGGCACTCTGGGGCCAACGTCCTGACTTTC
TRBV4-3	-	TRBJ2-5	-	CASSQTVAARETQYF	TGCGCCAGCAGCCAAACGGTAGCGGCCCGGGAGACCCAGTACTTC
TRBV27	-	TRBJ1-1	-	CASSLLLRTEAFF	TGTGCCAGCAGTTTATTATTGAGGACTGAAGCTTTCTTT
TRBV18	-	TRBJ2-6	few	CASSPLAGDRYSGANVLTF	TGTGCCAGCTCACCACTGGCAGGGGACCGCTACTCTGGGGCCAACGTCCTGACTTTC
TRBV10-3	-	TRBJ2-2	many	CAISFQLGTGELFF	TGTGCCATCTCCTTTCAGCTGGGGACCGGGGAGCTGTTTTTT
TRBV30	-	TRBJ2-5	-	CAWSVRLGETQYF	TGTGCCTGGAGTGTACGGCTAGGAGAGACCCAGTACTTC
TRBV21-1	-	TRBJ2-4	-	CASSITGSLAKNIQYF	TGTGCCAGCAGCATAACAGGGTCCTTAGCCAAAAACATTCAGTACTTC
TRBV28	TRBD2	TRBJ2-4	-	CASSSGLADRYF	TGTGCCAGCAGTTCGGGACTAGCGGATCGGTACTTC